These 13 T cell receptor beta chains share one sample of origin, sequenced in a study of CD8+CD57+ T cells in acquired aplastic anemia. All patients picked for sequencing had shown, by flow cytometry, an expansion of CD8+CD57+ cells. Genomic DNA acted as the template from which TCR beta VDJ combination and CDR3 sequence profiling were carried out. TCRdb re-called the reads through MiXCR, storing one row per CDR3 protein. The sample has 150,000 to 200,000 distinct CDR3 sequences; under 50% are singletons. The material sequenced was sorted CD4+, CD8+, or CD8+CD57+ T cells (not recorded which) from PBMCs. The receptors derive from a human donor with aplastic anemia.

This clonotype has ten or more counts. The chain is built from TRBV11-2 and TRBJ2-1; D not certain. The V gene lost 1 base and the J gene lost 9 bases, with 10 bases spanning the gap. CDR3 length: 13 residues. Germline-derived CDR1 and CDR2 are SGHAT and FQNNGV. The CDR3 region has the DNA TGTGCCAGCAGCTTAGGACCCACATCTGAGCAGTTCTTC. This gives the protein CASSLGPTSEQFF. Using reference TRBV11-2 and TRBJ2-1 for the parts outside the CDR3, the full variable domain is EAGVAQSPRYKIIEKRQSVAFWCNPISGHATLYWYQQILGQGPKLLIQFQNNGVVDDSQLPKDRFSAERLKGVDSTLKIQPAKLEDSAVYLCASSLGPTSEQFFGPGTRLTVL.

The J gene is TRBJ1-3, the V gene TRBV7-2; no reliable D call. CDR1 is SGHTA, CDR2 FQGNSA, per germline. The CDR3 runs 12 residues. Trimming removed 0 bases from V and 3 bases from J, with 0 bases in between. The CDR3 is CASSLAGNTIYF. The CDR3 nucleotides are TGTGCCAGCAGCTTAGCTGGAAACACCATATATTTT.

This clonotype was observed a few times. The chain recombines TRBV25-1 with TRBJ1-4, with TRBD1 identical over 9 bases. The CDR3 loop spans 16 amino acids. Trimming took 5 bases from V and 3 from J; bases not matched to a gene: 7. Looked up from germline, CDR1 is MGHDK and CDR2 is SYGVNS. CDR3 nucleotides: TGTGCCAGCAGTCCCTTCGGGACAGGGTCTAATGAAAAACTGTTTTTT. Translating it yields CASSPFGTGSNEKLFF.

In its sample, this clonotype was seen many times. The gene calls are TRBV7-9 and TRBJ1-1; D is perhaps TRBD1 (6 bases). The V gene lost 2 bases and the J gene lost 5 bases, with 15 bases spanning the gap. Germline V gene sequence: CDR1 SEHNR, CDR2 FQNEAQ (reference sequence). The CDR3 length is 15 residues. In DNA, the CDR3 is TGTGCCAGCAGCTTAATGGGGGGCGCGAGAACTGAAGCTTTCTTT. Translating gives CASSLMGGARTEAFF. Together with reference TRBV7-9 and TRBJ1-1, the CDR3 gives the full variable domain: DTGVSQNPRHKITKRGQNVTFRCDPISEHNRLYWYRQTLGQGPEFLTYFQNEAQLEKSRLLSDRFSAERPKGSFSTLEIQRTEQGDSAMYLCASSLMGGARTEAFFGQGTRLTVV.

The chain carries TRBV6-5 and TRBJ1-1; 10 nucleotides match TRBD1. The CDR3 is 16 residues long. Germline CDR1 and CDR2: MNHEY and SVGAGI. Trimming took 2 bases from V and 4 from J; bases not matched to a gene: 7. Written as DNA, the CDR3 is TGTGCCAGCAGTTACCTCGGGACAGGGGATTTCACTGAAGCTTTCTTT. As protein: CASSYLGTGDFTEAFF.

This chain links TRBV5-1 with TRBJ1-5, with D tentatively TRBD1 (5 bases). Germline CDR1 reads SGHRS; CDR2 reads YFSETQ. The CDR3 contains 18 residues. Deletions cut 2 bases from V and 2 bases from J, with 20 bases between. The CDR3 DNA reads TGCGCCAGCAGCTTCCGCCCTCTGAGTAGGGGAGGCAATCAGCCCCAGCATTTT. Its translation is CASSFRPLSRGGNQPQHF.

This clonotype was detected ten times or more. The chain couples TRBV4-1 to TRBJ2-3; D remains ambiguous. This CDR3 comprises 16 residues. V lost 4 bases and J 1 base, leaving 15 bases between the germline ends. The germline V gene encodes CDR1 MGHRA and CDR2 YSYEKL. CDR3: CASSRVMTDGTDTQYF. The CDR3 DNA reads as TGCGCCAGCAGCCGGGTAATGACGGACGGCACAGATACGCAGTATTTT.

This clonotype was observed at least ten times. An end of the junction does not agree with germline; a read error may underlie this. The chain couples TRBV2 to TRBJ1-6; D is perhaps TRBD1 (5 bases). Germline-derived CDR1 and CDR2 are SNHLY and FYNNEI. The CDR3 runs 13 residues. CDR3 coding DNA: TGCGCCAGCAGCTGGGACCGTGATTCACCCCTCCACTTT. Encoded protein: CASSWDRDSPLHF.

Only a few counts were recorded for this clonotype. This chain connects TRBV2 to TRBJ2-7, with 8 bases matching TRBD2. The CDR3 contains 14 residues. J gave up 1 base and V 3 bases, and 2 bases lay outside the gene matches. CDR1 and CDR2 from the germline V gene are SNHLY and FYNNEI. The CDR3 region has the DNA TGTGCCAGCAGTGAGGGCGGGAGGTCCTACGAGCAGTACTTC. Amino acids: CASSEGGRSYEQYF.

The V gene is TRBV7-2, the J gene TRBJ2-3; a weak D match, TRBD1 (5 bases). V lost 5 bases and J 10 bases, leaving 10 bases between the germline ends. CDR1 SGHTA and CDR2 FQGNSA come from the germline V gene. The CDR3 is 11 residues long. This CDR3 reads CASSPQDAQYF. The CDR3 bases are TGTGCCAGCAGCCCACAGGATGCGCAGTATTTT.

This clonotype was counted at least ten times. This chain links TRBV18 with TRBJ2-5, with TRBD2 as a possible D gene (6 bases). The CDR3 covers 15 residues. V lost 3 bases and J 5 bases, leaving 16 bases between the germline ends. Germline CDR1 and CDR2: KGHSH and LQKENI. The DNA of the CDR3 is TGTGCCAGCTCACCCACCTACGGGGGAGGCGAGACCCAGTACTTC. This sequence encodes CASSPTYGGGETQYF.

This clonotype has just one count. The gene calls are TRBV10-3 and TRBJ1-4, with D possibly TRBD1 on 5 matching bases. The germline V gene has CDR1 ENHRY and CDR2 SYGVKD. V lost 8 bases to trimming and J lost 5 bases, with 27 bases between them. There are 18 residues in the CDR3. The CDR3 DNA follows: TGTGCCATCGCTTCCTCTCTGTCGTCAGCAGGGCAAAATGAAAAACTGTTTTTT. Residues: CAIASSLSSAGQNEKLFF.

At least ten counts were recorded for this clonotype. V gene TRBV11-2 combines with J gene TRBJ1-5; TRBD1 is a possible D gene (6 bases). Germline CDR1 reads SGHAT; CDR2 reads FQNNGV. Trimming took off 0 bases at V and 5 bases at J, with 20 bases between the two ends. This CDR3 region has 18 residues. Here the CDR3 reads CASSLDWGGPKEYQPQHF. As DNA, the CDR3 is TGTGCCAGCAGCTTAGATTGGGGGGGCCCTAAGGAATATCAGCCCCAGCATTTT.